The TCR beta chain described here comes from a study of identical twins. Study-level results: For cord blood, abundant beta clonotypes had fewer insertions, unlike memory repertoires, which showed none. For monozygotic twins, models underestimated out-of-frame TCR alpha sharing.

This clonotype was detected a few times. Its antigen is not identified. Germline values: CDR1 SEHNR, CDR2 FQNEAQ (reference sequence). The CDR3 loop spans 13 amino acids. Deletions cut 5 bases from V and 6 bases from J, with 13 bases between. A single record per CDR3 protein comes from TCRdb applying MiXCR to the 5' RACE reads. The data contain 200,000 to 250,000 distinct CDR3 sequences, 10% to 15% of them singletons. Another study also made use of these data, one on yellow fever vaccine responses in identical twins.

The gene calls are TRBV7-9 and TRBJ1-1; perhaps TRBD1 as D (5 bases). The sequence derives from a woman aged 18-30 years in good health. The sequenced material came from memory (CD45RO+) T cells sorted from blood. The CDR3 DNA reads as TGTGCCAGCAGCCCGGGTACGGGGGCTGAAGCTTTCTTT. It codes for CASSPGTGAEAFF. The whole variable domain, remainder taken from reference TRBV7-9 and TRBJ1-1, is DTGVSQNPRHKITKRGQNVTFRCDPISEHNRLYWYRQTLGQGPEFLTYFQNEAQLEKSRLLSDRFSAERPKGSFSTLEIQRTEQGDSAMYLCASSPGTGAEAFFGQGTRLTVV.